Here is one T cell receptor beta chain with its context. This sample stems from a study of blood T cell repertoires in COVID-19. Study-level information: Material from acute and convalescent COVID-19 was sourced from the United States, Italy and Spain. T cells, B-cell-depleted T cells, or PBMCs provided the cDNA or gDNA that served as material.

In the original processing: Estimated nucleated cell counts came from reference gene primer amplification. This table comes from immunoSEQ multiplex PCR, and its TCRdb copy is limited to in-frame clones, with some not included. The DNA gave D and trimming, while V, J and clone size come from that table. This sample has 200,000 to 250,000 clones, with about 85% found just once. Trimming removed 7 bases at V and 6 bases at J, with 10 bases between. The length of the CDR3 is 12 residues. In germline, CDR1 is MDHEN, CDR2 SYDVKM. This receptor was identified in a man aged 25-40 years with active or convalescent COVID-19. This rearrangement joins TRBV28 to TRBJ1-5; D might be TRBD1 (5 bases). The material sequenced was peripheral blood. The CDR3 region is CASMKGVQPQHF. As DNA, the CDR3 is TGTGCCAGCATGAAAGGGGTTCAGCCCCAGCATTTT.